This T cell receptor beta chain was identified during a study of cytomegalovirus exposure and HLA in healthy donors. General study points: Clusters of TCRs from the first cohort tended to co-occur in the roughly 120 validation repertoires (as a later analysis found). The study labeled 150 to 200 TCR beta chains cytomegalovirus-associated.

In the case of this clone: No antigen is known for it.

Sequencing was performed with immunoSEQ multiplex PCR; in TCRdb, only in-frame clones are kept and a portion is missing. The table has 250,000 to 400,000 clones, about 90% seen once; the top ten hold more than 0.9%. Germline values: CDR1 MGHRA, CDR2 YSYEKL. Trimming left V 4 bases short and J 2 bases short, with 14 bases between. The CDR3 loop spans 15 amino acids. The receptor was isolated from a woman aged 25 to 39 in good health and CMV-seropositive. Specimen: PBMCs. The rearrangement uses TRBV4-1 and TRBJ1-1; no clear D. CDR3 in amino acids: CASSPRAAINTEAFF. CDR3 DNA sequence: TGCGCCAGCAGCCCGCGGGCCGCGATAAACACTGAAGCTTTCTTT.